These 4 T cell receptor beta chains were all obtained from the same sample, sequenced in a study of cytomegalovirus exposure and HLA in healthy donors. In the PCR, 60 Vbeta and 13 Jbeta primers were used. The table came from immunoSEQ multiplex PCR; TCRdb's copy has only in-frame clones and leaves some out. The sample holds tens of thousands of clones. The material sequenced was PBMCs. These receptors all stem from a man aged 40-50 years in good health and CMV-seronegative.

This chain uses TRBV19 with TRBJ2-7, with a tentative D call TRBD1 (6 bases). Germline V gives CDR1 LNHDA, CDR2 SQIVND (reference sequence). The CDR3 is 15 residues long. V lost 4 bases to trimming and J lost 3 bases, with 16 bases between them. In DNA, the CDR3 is TGTGCCAGTAGTAGGACAGAACAAGAATACTACGAGCAGTACTTC. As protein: CASSRTEQEYYEQYF.

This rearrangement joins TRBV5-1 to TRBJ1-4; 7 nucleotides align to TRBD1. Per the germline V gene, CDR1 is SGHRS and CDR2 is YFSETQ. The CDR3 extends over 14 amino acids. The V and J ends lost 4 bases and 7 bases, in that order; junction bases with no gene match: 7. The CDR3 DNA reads TGCGCCAGCAGCGCGGGACAGAGTTTTGAAAAACTGTTTTTT. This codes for CASSAGQSFEKLFF.

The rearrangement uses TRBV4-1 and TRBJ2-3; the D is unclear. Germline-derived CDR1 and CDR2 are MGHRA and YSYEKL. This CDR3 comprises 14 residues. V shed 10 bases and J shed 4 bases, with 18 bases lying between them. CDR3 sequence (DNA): TGCGCCATCAAGGAACAGCCGATGGCAGATACGCAGTATTTT. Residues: CAIKEQPMADTQYF.

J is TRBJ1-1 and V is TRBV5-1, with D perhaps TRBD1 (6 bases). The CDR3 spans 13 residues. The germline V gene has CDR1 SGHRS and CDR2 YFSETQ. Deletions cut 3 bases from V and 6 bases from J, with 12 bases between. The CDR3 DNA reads TGCGCCAGCAGCTCGGGGACACACCCTGAAGCTTTCTTT. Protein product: CASSSGTHPEAFF. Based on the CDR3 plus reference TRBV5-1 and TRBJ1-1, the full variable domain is KAGVTQTPRYLIKTRGQQVTLSCSPISGHRSVSWYQQTPGQGLQFLFEYFSETQRNKGNFPGRFSGRQFSNSRSEMNVSTLELGDSALYLCASSSGTHPEAFFGQGTRLTVV.